The 14 T cell receptor beta chains below all came from one sample that was sequenced in a study of shared clonotypes between healthy human individuals. Repertoires were generated with immunoSEQ multiplex PCR, while TCRdb's copy carries only in-frame clones and drops some. There are about 690,000 clones in the sample; 90% occur only once, and 34% lies in the top ten. Sequenced: memory CD8+ T cells from PBMCs. Indicated subset: CD45RO+ cells pooled with CCR7-negative TemRA cells. These receptor sequences come from a man younger than 30 in good health. Some clones in this sample may be carry-over from other donors' samples.

This clone was picked up one time. The chain links TRBV14 to TRBJ2-1; D is unclear. CDR1 and CDR2 (germline): SGHDN, FVKESK. V shed 1 base and J shed 7 bases, with 8 bases lying between them. The CDR3 has 13 residues. The CDR3 spells CASSQGGVNEQFF. For the CDR3, the DNA is TGTGCCAGCAGCCAAGGAGGAGTTAATGAGCAGTTCTTC.

With respect to this clone: The junction departs from the called germline gene at one end, perhaps through a read error. The chain uses TRBV9 and TRBJ2-7; tentative D call: TRBD1 (5 bases). CDR3 length equals 13 residues. Germline values: CDR1 SGDLS, CDR2 YYNGEE. For the CDR3, the DNA is TGTGCCAGCAGTGTAGGGGTGGTGGGCGAGCAGTACTTC. Protein: CASSVGVVGEQYF.

This chain links TRBV29-1 with TRBJ1-1; perhaps TRBD1 as D (6 bases). Germline-derived CDR1 and CDR2 are SQVTM and ANQGSEA. The CDR3 loop spans 13 amino acids. V lost 7 bases, J lost 6 bases, and 18 bases lay in between. CDR3 in amino acids: CSAGGGDRSEAFF. The CDR3 bases are TGCAGCGCTGGAGGGGGGGATCGATCTGAAGCTTTCTTT.

The V gene is TRBV5-5, the J gene TRBJ2-1; possibly TRBD2 for D (5 bases). The CDR3 totals 14 residues. CDR1 SGHKS and CDR2 YYEKEE come from the germline V gene (reference sequence). V gave up 4 bases and J gave up 6 bases, with 14 bases separating them. The CDR3 spells CASSPATGSNEQFF. The CDR3, as DNA: TGTGCCAGCAGCCCAGCGACGGGATCCAATGAGCAGTTCTTC. Full variable domain (outside the CDR3, taken from reference TRBV5-5 and TRBJ2-1): DAGVTQSPTHLIKTRGQQVTLRCSPISGHKSVSWYQQVLGQGPQFIFQYYEKEERGRGNFPDRFSARQFPNYSSELNVNALLLGDSALYLCASSPATGSNEQFFGPGTRLTVL.

The V and J genes are TRBV12-5 and TRBJ2-1; the D call may be TRBD1 or TRBD2 (5 bases each). V was cut by 0 bases and J by 9 bases, with 9 bases left in between. The CDR3 runs 13 residues. The germline V gene has CDR1 LGHNT and CDR2 FRNRAP. The CDR3 sequence: CASGLVRGTEQFF. The CDR3 region has the DNA TGTGCTAGTGGTTTGGTACGAGGGACTGAGCAGTTCTTC.

This clone was picked up a small number of times. The chain employs TRBV4-2 and TRBJ2-2, with D uncertain. There are 14 residues in the CDR3. Germline CDR1 LGHNA, CDR2 YNFKEQ. Trimming took off 5 bases at V and 0 bases at J, with 7 bases between the two ends. CDR3 sequence (DNA): TGTGCCAGCAGCGTCACAGCGAACACCGGGGAGCTGTTTTTT. This gives the protein CASSVTANTGELFF.

The chain has TRBV11-3 and TRBJ2-7; TRBD1 agrees at 7 bases. The V gene's germline CDR1 is SGHNT and CDR2 YENEEA. This CDR3 region has 12 residues. The ends lost 5 bases at V and 6 bases at J; junction bases unmatched: 4. The CDR3 region has the DNA TGTGCCAGCAGCCTAGGGGGCGGCGAGCAGTACTTC. It is translated as CASSLGGGEQYF.

V usage is TRBV7-8 and J usage is TRBJ2-1; perhaps D is TRBD1 or TRBD2 (5 bases each). This CDR3 region has 15 residues. The ends were cut back, 4 bases at V and 7 bases at J, with 17 bases in the middle. Germline CDR1 and CDR2: SGHVS and FQNEAQ. CDR3 nucleotides: TGTGCCAGCAGCTCTCTTGGGGGAGTGGGGAATGAGCAGTTCTTC. It translates to CASSSLGGVGNEQFF.

The chain carries TRBV28 and TRBJ1-3; 7 bases match TRBD1. Germline CDR1 MDHEN, CDR2 SYDVKM. After removal of 6 bases from V and 3 bases from J, the junction contained 11 bases not matched to a gene. The CDR3 consists of 16 residues. CDR3 in DNA: TGTGCCAGCAGCTATGACAGGGAGGCCGTTGGAAACACCATATATTTT. Translation: CASSYDREAVGNTIYF.

The CDR3 spells CASSYLAVAGGTGELFF. CDR3 sequence (DNA): TGTGCCAGCAGTTACCTCGCGGTAGCGGGAGGCACCGGGGAGCTGTTTTTT. The rearrangement uses TRBV27 and TRBJ2-2; 10 nucleotides align to TRBD2. This CDR3 is 17 amino acids long. V gave up 4 bases and J gave up 4 bases; unmatched junction bases: 9. Germline CDR1 MNHEY, CDR2 SMNVEV (reference sequence).

With regard to this clone: The identical CDR3 is also encoded by other nucleotide sequences in the sample. The J gene is TRBJ1-1, the V gene TRBV9, with a tentative D call TRBD1 (6 bases). Germline CDR1 and CDR2: SGDLS and YYNGEE. V lost 3 bases, J lost 7 bases, and 13 bases lay in between. There are 13 residues in the CDR3. CDR3 DNA sequence: TGTGCCAGCAGCGAAACAGGGCGGGGTGAAGCTTTCTTT. Protein: CASSETGRGEAFF.

The V gene is TRBV28, the J gene TRBJ2-3; unclear D gene. The CDR3 has 15 residues. Looked up from germline, CDR1 is MDHEN and CDR2 is SYDVKM. V dropped 3 bases and J dropped 4 bases, with 14 bases sitting between them. The CDR3 sequence is CASSFNFLQPDTQYF. As DNA, the CDR3 is TGTGCCAGCAGTTTTAATTTTCTACAGCCAGATACGCAGTATTTT.

V is TRBV4-2 and J is TRBJ2-1, with D unclear. The CDR3 loop spans 16 amino acids. The germline V gene has CDR1 LGHNA and CDR2 YNFKEQ. Trimming pared 0 bases from V and 0 bases from J, leaving 9 bases between. The CDR3, as DNA: TGTGCCAGCAGCCAAGATATTACCAGCTCCTACAATGAGCAGTTCTTC. This codes for CASSQDITSSYNEQFF.

This chain uses TRBV19 with TRBJ1-3; D is unresolved. The CDR3 contains 16 residues. Germline CDR1 and CDR2: LNHDA and SQIVND (reference sequence). Trimming left V 8 bases short and J 9 bases short, with 26 bases between. The CDR3 DNA reads as TGTGCCAGTCGTAGGCGTGGGGAGATCTCTGGAGGCACCATATATTTT. Translation gives CASRRRGEISGGTIYF. Variable domain in full (rest from reference TRBV19 and TRBJ1-3): DGGITQSPKYLFRKEGQNVTLSCEQNLNHDAMYWYRQDPGQGLRLIYYSQIVNDFQKGDIAEGYSVSREKKESFPLTVTSAQKNPTAFYLCASRRRGEISGGTIYFGEGSWLTVV.